The rows below give T cell receptor beta chains drawn from one sample of a study of cytomegalovirus exposure and HLA in healthy donors. Repertoires were generated with immunoSEQ multiplex PCR, while TCRdb's copy carries only in-frame clones and drops some. This table holds around 200,000 clones, 70% to 85% found once. The specimen sequenced was PBMCs. Source of these receptors: a woman between 55 and 75 years old in good health and CMV-seropositive. Each CDR3 is given with its conserved first and last residue. Fields, in order: clone size, J gene, D gene, V gene, CDR3 protein, CDR3 DNA. A D gene is named only where the DNA matches it firmly. The listing skips clone size in some rows; elsewhere it reads once, few, many or a size class.

>once|TRBJ1-1|NA|TRBV28
CASSLTFQAFF
TGTGCCAGCAGTTTAACTTTTCAAGCTTTCTTT
>NA|TRBJ1-1|NA|TRBV5-1
CASSLDQGGNTEAFF
TGCGCCAGCAGCTTGGATCAGGGAGGTAACACTGAAGCTTTCTTT
>NA|TRBJ2-1|TRBD2|TRBV18
CASSRGLAGGGNEQFF
TGTGCCAGCTCACGGGGACTAGCGGGAGGTGGCAATGAGCAGTTCTTC
>NA|TRBJ1-1|NA|TRBV7-2
CASSLDRWNTEAFF
TGTGCCAGCAGCTTAGACAGATGGAACACTGAAGCTTTCTTT
>NA|TRBJ2-3|NA|TRBV7-3
CASSPQTGDTQYF
TGTGCCAGCAGCCCCCAGACAGGAGATACGCAGTATTTT
>NA|TRBJ1-2|NA|TRBV2
CASSDSRGPRGYTF
TGTGCCAGCAGCGATTCGCGGGGGCCCAGGGGCTACACCTTC
>NA|TRBJ2-7|TRBD1|TRBV29-1
CSVGQGFYEQYF
TGCAGCGTGGGACAGGGGTTCTACGAGCAGTACTTC
>NA|TRBJ2-1|TRBD2|TRBV9
CASSAGLAAYNEQFF
TGTGCCAGCAGCGCGGGACTAGCGGCCTACAATGAGCAGTTCTTC
>few|TRBJ2-5|NA|TRBV13
CASSLVGGKETQYF
TGTGCCAGCAGCTTAGTTGGCGGTAAAGAGACCCAGTACTTC
>NA|TRBJ2-7|TRBD2|TRBV7-2
CASSSGLADHYEQYF
TGTGCCAGCAGCTCGGGACTAGCGGATCACTACGAGCAGTACTTC
>NA|TRBJ2-1|NA|TRBV18
CASSPPSPVSYNEQFF
TGTGCCAGCTCACCACCGAGCCCCGTTTCCTACAATGAGCAGTTCTTC
>NA|TRBJ1-1|NA|TRBV7-2
CASSPIHPPRAVRTEAFF
TGTGCCAGCAGCCCTATTCATCCACCCAGGGCGGTGAGGACTGAAGCTTTCTTT
>NA|TRBJ1-3|TRBD1|TRBV7-9
CSSSAGQGLSGNTIYF
TGTTCCAGCAGCGCAGGACAGGGGCTCTCTGGAAACACCATATATTTT
>NA|TRBJ2-1|NA|TRBV30
CAWRLGYEQFF
TGTGCCTGGAGACTCGGGTATGAGCAGTTCTTC
>NA|TRBJ2-5|TRBD2|TRBV10-3
CAIGLAGQETQYF
TGTGCCATCGGACTAGCGGGACAGGAGACCCAGTACTTC
>NA|TRBJ1-1|NA|TRBV28
CASSLPTDTEAFF
TGTGCCAGCAGTTTGCCCACAGACACTGAAGCTTTCTTT